These T cell receptor beta chains were read from a single sample in a study of T cells in localized non-small cell lung cancer. Repertoires were generated with immunoSEQ multiplex PCR, while TCRdb's copy carries only in-frame clones and drops some. The table has fewer than 75,000 clones, approximately 88% seen once. The source material was peripheral blood, sampled before any cancer treatment. Source of these receptors: a female donor older than 55 with stage I lung adenocarcinoma. The CDR3 runs from the conserved cysteine through the conserved F or W. D genes are given only for firm matches. The listing skips clone size in some rows; elsewhere it reads once, few, many or a size class.

size: -; D: -; J: TRBJ2-7; length: 14; V: TRBV23-1; CDR3: CASSPSRSRYEQYF; DNA: TGCGCCAGCAGTCCCAGTCGTTCTCGATACGAGCAGTACTTC
size: -; D: -; J: TRBJ2-7; length: 8; V: TRBV20-1; CDR3: CSDPQEYF; DNA: TGCAGCGACCCCCAAGAGTACTTC
size: -; D: -; J: TRBJ2-2; length: 15; V: TRBV7-9; CDR3: CASSLFGVVHGELFF; DNA: TGTGCCAGCAGCTTATTCGGGGTGGTACACGGGGAGCTGTTTTTT
size: -; D: TRBD1; J: TRBJ2-1; length: 15; V: TRBV19; CDR3: CASSKQGISYNEQFF; DNA: TGTGCCAGTAGTAAACAGGGGATCTCCTACAATGAGCAGTTCTTC
size: -; D: -; J: TRBJ2-3; length: 15; V: TRBV5-4; CDR3: CASSLALARTDTQYF; DNA: TGTGCCAGCAGCTTGGCCCTAGCCCGAACAGATACGCAGTATTTT
size: once; D: -; J: TRBJ2-3; length: 12; V: TRBV7-9; CDR3: CASSLISDTQYF; DNA: TGTGCCAGCAGCTTAATCTCAGATACGCAGTATTTT
size: -; D: -; J: TRBJ1-2; length: 15; V: TRBV10-3; CDR3: CAISGHGQPPYGYTF; DNA: TGTGCCATCAGTGGGCATGGACAGCCCCCCTATGGCTACACCTTC
size: -; D: -; J: TRBJ2-1; length: 16; V: TRBV15; CDR3: CATSPERLAAYNEQFF; DNA: TGTGCCACCAGTCCAGAGAGGCTAGCTGCCTACAATGAGCAGTTCTTC
size: -; D: -; J: TRBJ1-4; length: 15; V: TRBV19; CDR3: CASSIYRAGREKLFF; DNA: TGTGCCAGTAGTATTTACAGGGCCGGAAGGGAAAAACTGTTTTTT
size: -; D: -; J: TRBJ2-5; length: 15; V: TRBV6-6; CDR3: CASRGELGPQETQYF; DNA: TGTGCCAGCAGGGGGGAGTTGGGGCCACAAGAGACCCAGTACTTC
size: -; D: TRBD2; J: TRBJ2-3; length: 16; V: TRBV18; CDR3: CASSPTSGKGTDTQYF; DNA: TGTGCCAGCTCACCAACTAGCGGGAAGGGCACAGATACGCAGTATTTT
size: -; D: TRBD1; J: TRBJ1-1; length: 13; V: TRBV15; CDR3: CATSSNRGQRSFF; DNA: TGTGCCACCAGCAGTAACAGGGGGCAACGGTCTTTCTTT
size: -; D: -; J: TRBJ1-1; length: 15; V: TRBV19; CDR3: CASTMNGGMGGEAFF; DNA: TGTGCCAGTACAATGAATGGGGGCATGGGGGGTGAAGCTTTCTTT
size: few; D: -; J: TRBJ1-5; length: 16; V: TRBV4-2; CDR3: CASSQGRGAYNQPQHF; DNA: TGTGCCAGCAGCCAAGGAAGAGGAGCCTACAATCAGCCCCAGCATTTT
size: -; D: -; J: TRBJ1-1; length: 15; V: TRBV5-1; CDR3: CASSLSGVSGTEAFF; DNA: TGCGCCAGCAGCTTATCCGGGGTAAGTGGGACTGAAGCTTTCTTT
size: -; D: -; J: TRBJ2-3; length: 16; V: TRBV5-1; CDR3: CASSGFGGGVTDTQYF; DNA: TGCGCCAGCAGCGGCTTTGGGGGCGGAGTAACAGATACGCAGTATTTT
size: -; D: -; J: TRBJ2-2; length: 10; V: TRBV28; CDR3: CASSFGELFF; DNA: TGTGCCAGCAGTTTCGGGGAGCTGTTTTTT
size: -; D: TRBD1; J: TRBJ2-1; length: 15; V: TRBV11-3; CDR3: CASSSGQISYNEQFF; DNA: TGTGCCAGCAGCTCGGGACAGATCTCCTACAATGAGCAGTTCTTC
size: -; D: -; J: TRBJ2-2; length: 13; V: TRBV7-2; CDR3: CASRGGWFEKLFF; DNA: TGTGCCAGCAGGGGTGGGTGGTTCGAGAAGCTGTTTTTT
size: -; D: -; J: TRBJ1-1; length: 14; V: TRBV5-1; CDR3: CASSSDSWNTEAFF; DNA: TGCGCCAGCAGTTCGGACTCTTGGAACACTGAAGCTTTCTTT
size: few; D: TRBD2; J: TRBJ2-7; length: 15; V: TRBV5-6; CDR3: CASSLGLAASYEQYF; DNA: TGTGCCAGCAGTCTTGGGCTAGCGGCCTCCTACGAGCAGTACTTC
size: -; D: -; J: TRBJ2-5; length: 15; V: TRBV9; CDR3: CASSATVGVPGTQYF; DNA: TGTGCCAGCAGCGCCACCGTAGGGGTCCCGGGAACCCAGTACTTC
size: -; D: -; J: TRBJ2-6; length: 18; V: TRBV19; CDR3: CASSAHSGTSSGANVLTF; DNA: TGTGCCAGTAGTGCGCACTCCGGGACTTCCTCTGGGGCCAACGTCCTGACTTTC
size: -; D: TRBD2; J: TRBJ2-2; length: 17; V: TRBV4-3; CDR3: CASSQDTSGGFTGELFF; DNA: TGCGCCAGCAGCCAAGACACTAGCGGGGGATTCACCGGGGAGCTGTTTTTT
size: once; D: -; J: TRBJ2-2; length: 15; V: TRBV5-1; CDR3: CASNSGTGNTGELFF; DNA: TGCGCCAGCAACTCTGGGACGGGGAACACCGGGGAGCTGTTTTTT
size: few; D: -; J: TRBJ1-3; length: 14; V: TRBV29-1; CDR3: CSVDGGPSGNTIYF; DNA: TGCAGCGTTGATGGCGGCCCCTCTGGAAACACCATATATTTT
size: -; D: -; J: TRBJ1-2; length: 13; V: TRBV5-6; CDR3: CATQEGLNYGYTF; DNA: TGTGCCACCCAGGAGGGCTTGAACTATGGCTACACCTTC